Each of the 3 T cell receptor beta chains below was sequenced from the same sample in a study of T-cell reconstitution after alpha-beta-depleted transplantation in children. Unique molecular identifiers featured in how the TCRbeta library was prepared. Using its own MiXCR run on the PCR reads, TCRdb lists one record per CDR3 protein. The data contain about 640,000 distinct CDR3 sequences, 10% to 15% of them singletons. The sample consisted of PBMCs, mostly from graft donor cells, taken 360 days after TCRalphabeta/CD19-depleted stem cell transplant. The receptors shown here come from a male patient between 5 and 17 years old who had a stem cell transplant for acute myeloid leukemia, so the T cells may come from the graft donor.

Only a few counts were recorded for this clonotype. The chain employs TRBV12-3 or TRBV12-4 and TRBJ2-3; D might be TRBD1 (5 bases). The CDR3 contains 12 residues. Deletions cut 10 bases from V and 0 bases from J, with 8 bases between. CDR3 protein: CATRASTDTQYF. CDR3 in DNA: TGTGCCACCAGGGCTAGCACAGATACGCAGTATTTT.

This clonotype turned up a few times. This sequence joins TRBV5-1 and TRBJ2-7; the D is unclear. The CDR3 totals 16 residues. The V gene lost 3 bases and the J gene lost 0 bases, with 16 bases spanning the gap. Germline CDR1 SGHRS, CDR2 YFSETQ. This CDR3 is CASSSPLDRFSYEQYF. DNA for the CDR3: TGCGCCAGCAGCTCGCCCCTTGACCGGTTCTCCTACGAGCAGTACTTC. The full variable domain, completed using reference TRBV5-1 and TRBJ2-7, is KAGVTQTPRYLIKTRGQQVTLSCSPISGHRSVSWYQQTPGQGLQFLFEYFSETQRNKGNFPGRFSGRQFSNSRSEMNVSTLELGDSALYLCASSSPLDRFSYEQYFGPGTRLTVT.

CDR3 in amino acids: CASSPIGLAIAYEQYF. CDR3 coding DNA: TGTGCCAGCAGCCCCATTGGGCTAGCGATCGCCTACGAGCAGTACTTC. The chain recombines TRBV7-6 with TRBJ2-7, with D possibly TRBD2 on 6 matching bases. CDR3 length: 16 residues. Deletions cut 5 bases from V and 2 bases from J, with 19 bases between. Germline CDR1 and CDR2: SGHVS and FNYEAQ.